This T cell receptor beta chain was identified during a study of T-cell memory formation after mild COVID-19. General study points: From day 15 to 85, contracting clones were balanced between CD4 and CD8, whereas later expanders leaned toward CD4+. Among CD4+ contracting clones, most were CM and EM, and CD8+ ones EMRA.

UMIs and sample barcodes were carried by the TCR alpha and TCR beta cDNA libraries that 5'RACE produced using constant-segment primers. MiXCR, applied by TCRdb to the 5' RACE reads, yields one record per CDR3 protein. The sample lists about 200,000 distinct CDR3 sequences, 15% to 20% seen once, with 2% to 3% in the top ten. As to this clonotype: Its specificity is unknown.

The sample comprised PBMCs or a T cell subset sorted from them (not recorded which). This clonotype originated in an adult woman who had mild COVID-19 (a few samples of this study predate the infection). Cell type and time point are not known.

The DNA for the CDR3 is TGTGCCAGCAACCGGGACTACATTGTTGATGAGCAGTTCTTC. This translates into CASNRDYIVDEQFF. The V and J genes are TRBV7-9 and TRBJ2-1; 7 nucleotides match TRBD2. This CDR3 comprises 14 residues. Germline V lookup: CDR1 SEHNR, CDR2 FQNEAQ (reference sequence). J gave up 8 bases and V 7 bases, and 11 bases lay outside the gene matches.